The following is a T cell receptor beta chain sequence with its context. The CDR3 totals 12 residues. With 7 bases clipped from V and 5 bases from J, the junction kept 6 bases outside the gene matches. CDR1 and CDR2 from the germline V gene are SQVTM and ANQGSEA. TCRdb called the RT-PCR reads again in MiXCR, with one record for every CDR3 protein. Altogether 550,000 to 750,000 distinct CDR3 sequences are present, 12% to 15% being singletons, with the ten largest covering roughly 3.6%. The chain has TRBV29-1 and TRBJ2-5; 8 bases agree with TRBD1. The material sequenced was memory CD4+ T cells from blood. This TCR was sampled from a female donor in good health, serving as a healthy control. The chain's CDR3 is CSGTGSGETQYF. The CDR3 DNA is TGCAGCGGGACAGGGTCCGGGGAGACCCAGTACTTC.